This T cell receptor (beta chain) was sequenced in a study of cytomegalovirus exposure and HLA in healthy donors. Study outcomes and limitations: No immune exposure information besides CMV serostatus was available.

The germline V gene has CDR1 SGHRS and CDR2 YFSETQ. This CDR3 is 13 amino acids long. V was cut by 0 bases and J by 4 bases, with 7 bases left in between. The PCR ran on 60 Vbeta and 13 Jbeta primers. TCRdb's table, derived via immunoSEQ multiplex PCR, lists solely in-frame clones and lacks some. Of over 80,000 clones listed, about 67% were seen once; the top ten hold roughly a sixth. As concerns this clone: Its cognate antigen is unknown.

The rearrangement joins TRBV5-1 to TRBJ2-5; D not certain. The specimen sequenced was PBMCs. The receptor comes from a young woman in good health and CMV-seropositive. The CDR3 spells CASSLVGGETQYF. CDR3 nucleotide sequence: TGCGCCAGCAGCTTGGTAGGCGGAGAGACCCAGTACTTC.